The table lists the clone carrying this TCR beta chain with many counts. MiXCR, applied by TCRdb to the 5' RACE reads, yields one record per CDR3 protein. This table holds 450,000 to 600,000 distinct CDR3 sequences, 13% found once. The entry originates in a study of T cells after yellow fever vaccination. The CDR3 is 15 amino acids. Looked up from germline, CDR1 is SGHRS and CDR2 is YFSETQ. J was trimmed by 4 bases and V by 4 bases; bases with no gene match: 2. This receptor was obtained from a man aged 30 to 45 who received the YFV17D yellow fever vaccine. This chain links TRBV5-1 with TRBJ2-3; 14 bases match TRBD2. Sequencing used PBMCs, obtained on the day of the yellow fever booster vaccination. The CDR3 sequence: CASSPGLAGADTQYF. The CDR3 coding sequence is TGCGCCAGCAGCCCGGGACTAGCGGGAGCAGATACGCAGTATTTT.